This T cell receptor beta chain was sequenced for a study of vaccination and CD4 T cells after COVID-19. Study-level background: For post-vaccine samples, collection took place a median about 75 days after dose two, ranging from 14 to 241. Whole-study results and caveats: When vaccine-specific clones from convalescent patients were examined, 304 of 307 were spike mono-reactive.

Treatment meaning: approximately nine-day PBMC culture with coronavirus spike peptide pools or control peptides (ViraFEST assay). Nucleocapsid antibody results, negative before and after vaccination, showed that healthy vaccine recipients had not previously had SARS-CoV-2 infection. This CDR3 contains 14 residues. V was pared by 4 bases and J by 2 bases, with 9 bases between. The germline V gene has CDR1 LNHDA and CDR2 SQIVND (reference sequence). With respect to this clonotype: The antigen is undetermined.

CD4+ T cells that had been cultured provided DNA sequenced with the Oncomine TCR Beta short-read assay. From CD4+ T cells that had been cultured, genomic DNA was extracted. One entry per CDR3 protein results from TCRdb running MiXCR on the PCR reads. Seen here are 20,000 to 25,000 distinct CDR3 sequences, around 60% observed once, and the top ten hold roughly 14%. Material: CD4+ T cells from blood, cultured in vitro, obtained after SARS-CoV-2 vaccination. This clonotype was sampled from a human donor who received a COVID-19 vaccine. This chain links TRBV19 with TRBJ1-5, with D perhaps TRBD1 (5 bases). The CDR3 region is CASSRMGGNQPQHF. The DNA of the CDR3 is TGTGCCAGTAGTAGGATGGGGGGCAATCAGCCCCAGCATTTT.